This TCR beta chain was identified in a study of T cells in Graves' hyperthyroidism and ophthalmopathy. Amplified TCR beta CDR3 regions came from RNA transcripts. Initially, a first-round RT-PCR of the TCR CDR3 employed the HTBI primer set. Each CDR3 protein is one row after TCRdb ran MiXCR on the multiplex PCR reads. The table lists more than 300,000 distinct CDR3 sequences, roughly a sixth of them singletons. V shed 2 bases and J 2 bases; nucleotides not matched to a gene: 7. This CDR3 has 17 amino acids. Per germline, CDR1 SQVTM and CDR2 ANQGSEA. This chain joins TRBV29-1 and TRBJ2-5; TRBD2 matches at 14 bases. This clonotype was sampled from a woman aged 25 to 39 with Graves' hyperthyroidism that later progressed to Graves' ophthalmopathy. The specimen sequenced was blood. CDR3 bases: TGCAGCGTTGAAAAAGGACTAGCGGGAGGTTTACAAGAGACCCAGTACTTC. Its translation: CSVEKGLAGGLQETQYF.